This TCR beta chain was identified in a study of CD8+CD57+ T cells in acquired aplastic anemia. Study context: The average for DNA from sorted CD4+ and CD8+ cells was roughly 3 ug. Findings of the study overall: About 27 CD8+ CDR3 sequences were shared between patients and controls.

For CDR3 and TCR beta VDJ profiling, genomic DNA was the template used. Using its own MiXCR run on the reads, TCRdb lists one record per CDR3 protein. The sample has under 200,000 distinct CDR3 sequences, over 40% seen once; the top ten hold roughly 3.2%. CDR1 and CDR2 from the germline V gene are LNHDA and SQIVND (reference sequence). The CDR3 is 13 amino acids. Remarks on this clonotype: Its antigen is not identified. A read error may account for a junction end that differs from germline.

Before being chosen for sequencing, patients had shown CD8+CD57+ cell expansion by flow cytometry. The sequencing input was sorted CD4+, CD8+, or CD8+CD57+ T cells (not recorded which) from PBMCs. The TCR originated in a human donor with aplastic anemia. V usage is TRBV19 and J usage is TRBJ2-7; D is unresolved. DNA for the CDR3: TGTGCCAGTAGTATCACTTCATCCTCCGAGCAGACCTTC. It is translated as CASSITSSSEQTF.